The 18 T cell receptor beta chains in this list originate from one sample, sequenced in a study of long-term antiretroviral therapy in people with HIV. Researchers ran immunoSEQ v3.0 at survey level. Assay used: immunoSEQ multiplex PCR; TCRdb lists only in-frame clones, some missing. The sample consists of over 25,000 clones, 70% to 85% of them appearing once. This sample comprised unsorted PBMCs, obtained 0.8 years before starting antiretroviral therapy. Receptors were obtained from a man aged 18-30 years with HIV.

The chain has TRBV30 and TRBJ2-2, with D perhaps TRBD1 (5 bases). CDR3 length: 12 residues. Germline lookup yields CDR1 GTSNPN and CDR2 SVGIG (reference sequence). Trimming shortened V by 4 bases and J by 7 bases, and 10 bases separated the two germline ends. The CDR3 region has the DNA TGTGCCTGGACCCCAGGGTACGGGGAGCTGTTTTTT. Translated, it gives CAWTPGYGELFF.

The chain links TRBV6-1 to TRBJ1-1; tentatively, D is TRBD1 (5 bases). Germline CDR1 reads MNHNS; CDR2 reads SASEGT. The CDR3 contains 13 residues. Trimming cost V 2 bases and J 7 bases, with 11 bases left between them. Written as DNA, the CDR3 is TGTGCCAGCAGTGAAAAGGGGCGGGGTGAAGCTTTCTTT. Translating it yields CASSEKGRGEAFF.

The chain has TRBV5-1 and TRBJ1-1; a possible D gene is TRBD1 (6 bases). Trimming took off 3 bases at V and 5 bases at J, with 14 bases between the two ends. The CDR3 spans 14 residues. CDR1 and CDR2 from the germline V gene are SGHRS and YFSETQ. The CDR3 sequence: CASSSLGGRTEAFF. The DNA for the CDR3 is TGCGCCAGCAGCTCCCTCGGGGGCAGGACTGAAGCTTTCTTT.

The chain links TRBV7-2 to TRBJ2-4; D is unclear. The CDR3 totals 14 residues. The germline gives CDR1 SGHTA, CDR2 FQGNSA. V was shortened by 4 bases and J by 0 bases, with 7 bases between the two germline ends. In nucleotides, the CDR3 is TGTGCCAGCAGCTCCCTGATAGCCAAAAACATTCAGTACTTC. This gives the protein CASSSLIAKNIQYF.

The chain is built from TRBV7-2 and TRBJ2-7; D perhaps matches TRBD1 (7 bases). Trimming pared 5 bases from V and 4 bases from J, leaving 15 bases between. This CDR3 has 14 residues. CDR1 SGHTA and CDR2 FQGNSA come from the germline V gene. CDR3 sequence: CASSGGTAFYEQYF. CDR3 in DNA: TGTGCCAGCAGCGGGGGGACAGCTTTTTACGAGCAGTACTTC.

This sequence joins TRBV7-6 and TRBJ2-3; 8 positions agree with TRBD2. The CDR3 runs 18 residues. Losses at the gene ends were 3 bases for V and 2 bases for J; bases not matched to a gene: 13. The germline V gene encodes CDR1 SGHVS and CDR2 FNYEAQ. In nucleotides, the CDR3 is TGTGCCAGCAGCTTTGCTCTAGAAGCTAGCGGGCTCACAGATACGCAGTATTTT. It codes for CASSFALEASGLTDTQYF.

The chain has TRBV27 and TRBJ1-4; no definite D call. Germline lookup yields CDR1 MNHEY and CDR2 SMNVEV (reference sequence). This CDR3 region has 14 residues. The V end lost 0 bases, the J end lost 8 bases, and 10 bases lay between the germline ends. The CDR3 sequence: CASSLSQSSEKLFF. The CDR3 bases are TGTGCCAGCAGTTTATCACAGAGCAGCGAAAAACTGTTTTTT.

DNA for the CDR3: TGCAGCGTTGTAGTCCCAGCCCTCGGCGAGCAGTACTTC. This translates into CSVVVPALGEQYF. The genes are TRBV29-1 and TRBJ2-7; no reliable D call. Germline CDR1 is SQVTM and CDR2 is ANQGSEA. Trimming took off 4 bases at V and 6 bases at J, with 16 bases between the two ends. This CDR3 spans 13 amino acids.

This chain joins TRBV4-2 and TRBJ2-7; possibly TRBD2 for D (6 bases). CDR1 and CDR2 (germline): LGHNA, YNFKEQ. The CDR3 consists of 15 residues. Trimming left V 4 bases short and J 3 bases short, with 16 bases between. In DNA, the CDR3 is TGTGCCAGCAGCCTTCGTAGTAGCGGCCTCTACGAGCAGTACTTC. It codes for CASSLRSSGLYEQYF.

V gene TRBV29-1 combines with J gene TRBJ2-7, with 8 positions matching TRBD2. The germline V gene has CDR1 SQVTM and CDR2 ANQGSEA. The CDR3 runs to 15 residues. V was pared by 7 bases and J by 3 bases, with 14 bases of the junction left unmatched. CDR3 bases: TGCAGCGCGTACGGGGCTAGCGGGTCCTTCTACGAGCAGTACTTC. Amino acids: CSAYGASGSFYEQYF.

Here the CDR3 DNA reads TGCGCCAGCAGCCCCCCCGGATCGAGGTGGGGCGAGCAGTACTTC. This sequence encodes CASSPPGSRWGEQYF. This chain links TRBV4-1 with TRBJ2-7, with D uncertain. Trimming left V 4 bases short and J 6 bases short, with 19 bases between. From germline, CDR1 is MGHRA and CDR2 YSYEKL. The CDR3 covers 15 residues.

The V and J genes are TRBV18 and TRBJ1-1; D call uncertain. Germline V CDR1 and CDR2: KGHSH, LQKENI. The CDR3 contains 11 residues. V was clipped by 3 bases and J by 2 bases, with 1 base between them. The CDR3 DNA sequence: TGTGCCAGCTCACCCAACACTGAAGCTTTCTTT. It yields the protein CASSPNTEAFF. Looking up the rest from reference TRBV18 and TRBJ1-1 gives the full variable domain: NAGVMQNPRHLVRRRGQEARLRCSPMKGHSHVYWYRQLPEEGLKFMVYLQKENIIDESGMPKERFSAEFPKEGPSILRIQQVVRGDSAAYFCASSPNTEAFFGQGTRLTVV.

The CDR3 DNA reads TGTGCCAGCAGCTTAGGGACAAACATTCAGTACTTC. Its translation: CASSLGTNIQYF. The chain links TRBV7-9 to TRBJ2-4; D unresolved. The CDR3 covers 12 residues. From germline, CDR1 is SEHNR and CDR2 FQNEAQ (reference sequence). Trimming took off 1 base at V and 6 bases at J, with 4 bases between the two ends. Together with reference TRBV7-9 and TRBJ2-4, the CDR3 gives the full variable domain: DTGVSQNPRHKITKRGQNVTFRCDPISEHNRLYWYRQTLGQGPEFLTYFQNEAQLEKSRLLSDRFSAERPKGSFSTLEIQRTEQGDSAMYLCASSLGTNIQYFGAGTRLSVL.

V gene TRBV15 combines with J gene TRBJ1-2; maybe TRBD1 (5 bases). Germline CDR1 LNHNV, CDR2 YYDKDF (reference sequence). The CDR3 runs to 14 residues. V was trimmed by 3 bases and J by 1 base, leaving 9 bases between them. The CDR3: CATSRAGFNYGYTF. CDR3 nucleotides: TGTGCCACCAGCAGGGCAGGGTTTAACTATGGCTACACCTTC.

The chain uses TRBV6-1 and TRBJ2-3; 8 bases map to TRBD2. CDR1 MNHNS and CDR2 SASEGT come from the germline V gene. The length of the CDR3 is 13 residues. With V trimmed by 7 bases and J by 4 bases, 4 bases remained unmatched. The CDR3 coding sequence is TGTGCCAGCACCGGGGGGGCCTCAGATACGCAGTATTTT. Translated, it gives CASTGGASDTQYF.

The chain carries TRBV7-8 and TRBJ2-5, with 10 bases identical to TRBD2. The CDR3 is 17 amino acids. CDR1 is SGHVS and CDR2 is FQNEAQ in the germline V gene. Trimming removed 5 bases from V and 1 base from J; junction bases left unmatched: 10. The CDR3 bases are TGTGCCAGCAGCCAAGCGGGAGGGGCAGGGATCCAAGAGACCCAGTACTTC. Protein sequence: CASSQAGGAGIQETQYF.

This clone was found once. J is TRBJ2-7 and V is TRBV19; 9 nucleotides line up with TRBD2. The V gene's germline CDR1 is LNHDA and CDR2 SQIVND (reference sequence). V was pared by 2 bases and J by 5 bases, with 4 bases of the junction left unmatched. CDR3 size: 14 residues. CDR3: CASSILAGRNEQYF. The DNA of the CDR3 is TGTGCCAGTAGTATACTAGCGGGGAGAAACGAGCAGTACTTC.

The V call is TRBV7-9, the J call TRBJ2-4, with D hard to call. Per germline, CDR1 SEHNR and CDR2 FQNEAQ (reference sequence). The CDR3 has 13 residues. V was shortened by 1 base and J by 8 bases, with 9 bases between the two germline ends. CDR3 sequence (DNA): TGTGCCAGCAGCTTAGGAGCGTGGGACATTCAGTACTTC. This codes for CASSLGAWDIQYF.